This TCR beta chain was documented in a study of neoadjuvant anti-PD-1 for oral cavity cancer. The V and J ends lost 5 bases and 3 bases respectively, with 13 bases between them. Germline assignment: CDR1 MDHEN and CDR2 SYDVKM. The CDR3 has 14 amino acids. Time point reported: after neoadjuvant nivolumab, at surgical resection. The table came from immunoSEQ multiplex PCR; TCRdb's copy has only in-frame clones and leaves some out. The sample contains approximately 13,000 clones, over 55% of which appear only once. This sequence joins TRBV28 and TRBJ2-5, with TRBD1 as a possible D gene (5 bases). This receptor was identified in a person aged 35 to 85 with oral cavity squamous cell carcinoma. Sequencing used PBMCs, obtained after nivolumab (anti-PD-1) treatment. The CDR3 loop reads CASSPLQDEETQYF. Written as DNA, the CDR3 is TGTGCCAGCAGTCCACTACAGGACGAAGAGACCCAGTACTTC.